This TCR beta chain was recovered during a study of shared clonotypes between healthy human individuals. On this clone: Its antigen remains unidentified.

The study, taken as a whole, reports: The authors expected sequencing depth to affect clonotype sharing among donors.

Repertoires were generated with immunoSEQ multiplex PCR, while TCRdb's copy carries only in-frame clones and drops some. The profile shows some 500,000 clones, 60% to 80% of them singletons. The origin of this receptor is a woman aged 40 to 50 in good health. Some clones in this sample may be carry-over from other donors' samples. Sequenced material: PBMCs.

The CDR3 DNA reads as TGTGCCAGCAGCTTAAATGTGAACACTGAAGCTTTCTTT. As protein: CASSLNVNTEAFF. V gene TRBV7-9 combines with J gene TRBJ1-1, with D uncertain. The germline V gene has CDR1 SEHNR and CDR2 FQNEAQ (reference sequence). The CDR3 contains 13 residues. Trimming pared 2 bases from V and 0 bases from J, leaving 4 bases between.